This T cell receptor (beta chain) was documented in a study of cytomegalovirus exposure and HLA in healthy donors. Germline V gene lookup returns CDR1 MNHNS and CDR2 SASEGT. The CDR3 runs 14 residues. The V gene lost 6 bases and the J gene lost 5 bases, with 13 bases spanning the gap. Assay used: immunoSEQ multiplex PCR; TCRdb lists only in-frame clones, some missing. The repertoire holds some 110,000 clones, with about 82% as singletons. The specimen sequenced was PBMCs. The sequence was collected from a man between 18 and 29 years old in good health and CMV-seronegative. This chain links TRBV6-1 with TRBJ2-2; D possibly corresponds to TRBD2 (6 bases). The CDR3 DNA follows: TGTGCCAGCAGCGCCATGCGGGGTACCGGGGAGCTGTTTTTT. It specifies CASSAMRGTGELFF.